These 4 T cell receptor beta chains were sequenced from one sample in a study of shared clonotypes between healthy human individuals. Repertoires were generated with immunoSEQ multiplex PCR, while TCRdb's copy carries only in-frame clones and drops some. The table records millions of clones, roughly 94% of them present only once. Sequences were obtained from naive CD4+ T cells sorted from blood. Subset meaning: CD45RA+ positively selected. These TCRs come from a man between 18 and 29 years old in good health.

Comments on this clone: Other DNA sequences from this sample encode an identical CDR3 as well. The genes are TRBV2 and TRBJ1-1, with D uncertain. Germline V lookup: CDR1 SNHLY, CDR2 FYNNEI. The CDR3 loop spans 13 amino acids. V was shortened by 8 bases and J by 0 bases, with 10 bases between the two germline ends. This CDR3 is CASGRTLNTEAFF. In DNA, the CDR3 is TGTGCCAGCGGAAGAACGCTGAACACTGAAGCTTTCTTT. The full variable domain, its missing parts supplied by reference TRBV2 and TRBJ1-1, is EPEVTQTPSHQVTQMGQEVILRCVPISNHLYFYWYRQILGQKVEFLVSFYNNEISEKSEIFDDQFSVERPDGSNFTLKIRSTKLEDSAMYFCASGRTLNTEAFFGQGTRLTVV.

The J gene is TRBJ1-5, the V gene TRBV15, with D hard to call. Deletions cut 1 base from V and 3 bases from J, with 4 bases between. Germline V lookup: CDR1 LNHNV, CDR2 YYDKDF (reference sequence). The CDR3 has 13 amino acids. CDR3 sequence: CATSRGDNQPQHF. DNA of the CDR3: TGTGCCACCAGCAGAGGGGACAATCAGCCCCAGCATTTT.

The V call is TRBV5-1, the J call TRBJ2-3; 7 bases fit TRBD1. The CDR3 contains 15 residues. The J segment lost 2 bases and the V segment lost 4 bases, leaving 7 bases of the junction unmatched. Looked up from germline, CDR1 is SGHRS and CDR2 is YFSETQ. The CDR3, as DNA: TGCGCCAGCAGCGTCTCACAGGGGTACACAGATACGCAGTATTTT. Its translation is CASSVSQGYTDTQYF.

The chain carries TRBV6-5 and TRBJ2-7, with TRBD2 matching over 7 bases. V shed 6 bases and J 0 bases; nucleotides not matched to a gene: 8. The CDR3 covers 15 residues. Germline CDR1 is MNHEY and CDR2 is SVGAGI. In DNA form, the CDR3 reads TGTGCCAGCAGACCCGGGGGGACGAGCTCCTACGAGCAGTACTTC. This translates into CASRPGGTSSYEQYF.